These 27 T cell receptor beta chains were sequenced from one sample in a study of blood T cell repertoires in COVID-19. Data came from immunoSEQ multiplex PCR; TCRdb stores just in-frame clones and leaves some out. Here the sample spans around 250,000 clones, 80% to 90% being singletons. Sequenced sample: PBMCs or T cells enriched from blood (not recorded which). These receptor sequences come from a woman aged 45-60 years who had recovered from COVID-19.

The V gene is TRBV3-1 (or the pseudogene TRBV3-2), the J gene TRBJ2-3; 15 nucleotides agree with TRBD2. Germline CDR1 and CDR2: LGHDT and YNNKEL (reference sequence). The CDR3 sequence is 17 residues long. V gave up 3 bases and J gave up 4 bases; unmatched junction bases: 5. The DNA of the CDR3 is TGTGCCAGCAGCCACGCTGGGACTAGCGGGAGGTCAGATACGCAGTATTTT. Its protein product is CASSHAGTSGRSDTQYF.

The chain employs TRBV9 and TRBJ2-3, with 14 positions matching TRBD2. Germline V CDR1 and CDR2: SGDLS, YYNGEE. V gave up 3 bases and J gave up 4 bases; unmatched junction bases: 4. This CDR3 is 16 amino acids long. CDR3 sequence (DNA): TGTGCCAGCAGCGCGACTAGCGGGAGGGCTGCAGATACGCAGTATTTT. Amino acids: CASSATSGRAADTQYF.

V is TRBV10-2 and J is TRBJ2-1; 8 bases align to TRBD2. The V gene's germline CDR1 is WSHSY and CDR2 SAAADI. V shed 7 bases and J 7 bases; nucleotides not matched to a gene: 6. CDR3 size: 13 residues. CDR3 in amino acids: CASKGAGVNEQFF. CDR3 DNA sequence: TGCGCCAGCAAGGGAGCGGGAGTAAATGAGCAGTTCTTC.

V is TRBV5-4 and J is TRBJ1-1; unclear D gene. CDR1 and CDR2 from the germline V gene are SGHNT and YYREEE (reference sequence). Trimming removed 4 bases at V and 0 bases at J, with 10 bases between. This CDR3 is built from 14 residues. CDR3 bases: TGTGCCAGCAGCCGTGACACCTTGAACACTGAAGCTTTCTTT. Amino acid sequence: CASSRDTLNTEAFF.

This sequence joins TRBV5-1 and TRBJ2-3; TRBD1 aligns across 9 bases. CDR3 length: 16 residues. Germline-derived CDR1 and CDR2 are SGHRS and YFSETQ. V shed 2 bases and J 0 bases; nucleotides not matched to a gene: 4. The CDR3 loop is CASSFLGTGSTDTQYF. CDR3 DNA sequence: TGCGCCAGCAGCTTTCTTGGGACAGGGAGCACAGATACGCAGTATTTT.

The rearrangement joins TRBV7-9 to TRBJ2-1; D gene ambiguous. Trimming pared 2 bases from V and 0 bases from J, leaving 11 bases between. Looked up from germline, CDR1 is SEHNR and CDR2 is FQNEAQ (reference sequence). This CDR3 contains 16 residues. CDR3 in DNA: TGTGCCAGCAGCTTATGGCAGGCAAGCTCCTACAATGAGCAGTTCTTC. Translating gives CASSLWQASSYNEQFF.

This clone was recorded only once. Here the CDR3 reads CASRRTGPNNSPLHF. CDR3 coding DNA: TGTGCCAGCAGACGGACAGGACCTAATAATTCACCCCTCCACTTT. This chain uses TRBV27 with TRBJ1-6; 7 bases line up with TRBD1. This CDR3 region has 15 residues. V shed 6 bases, J shed 5 bases, and the junction held 7 bases outside the gene matches. Germline CDR1 is MNHEY and CDR2 is SMNVEV (reference sequence).

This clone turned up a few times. In DNA form, the CDR3 reads TGTGCCAGCAGCGTAAGCGACAGGACCGGGGAGCTGTTTTTT. Translated: CASSVSDRTGELFF. V is TRBV9 and J is TRBJ2-2, with D possibly TRBD1 on 6 matching bases. The CDR3 runs 14 residues. With 1 base removed from V and 5 bases from J, the gap between germline ends came to 9 bases. The germline V gene has CDR1 SGDLS and CDR2 YYNGEE.

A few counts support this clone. The CDR3 DNA sequence: TGTGCCGCGCAGGGCGTCTCCTACGAGCAGTACTTC. Translating gives CAAQGVSYEQYF. The J gene is TRBJ2-7, the V gene TRBV28; perhaps TRBD1 as D (5 bases). There are 12 residues in the CDR3. Germline V CDR1 and CDR2: MDHEN, SYDVKM. V was pared by 11 bases and J by 0 bases, with 11 bases between.

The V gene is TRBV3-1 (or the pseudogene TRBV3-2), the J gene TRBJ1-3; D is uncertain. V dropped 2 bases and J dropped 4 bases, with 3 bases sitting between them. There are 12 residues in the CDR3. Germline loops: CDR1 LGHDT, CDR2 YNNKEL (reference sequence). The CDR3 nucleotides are TGTGCCAGCAGCCAATTAGGAAACACCATATATTTT. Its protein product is CASSQLGNTIYF.

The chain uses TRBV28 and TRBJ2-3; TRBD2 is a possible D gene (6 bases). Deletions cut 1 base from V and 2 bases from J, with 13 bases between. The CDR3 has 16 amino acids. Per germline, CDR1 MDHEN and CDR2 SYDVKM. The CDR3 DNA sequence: TGTGCCAGCAGTTTATTTTCGTGGACTATCACAGATACGCAGTATTTT. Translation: CASSLFSWTITDTQYF.

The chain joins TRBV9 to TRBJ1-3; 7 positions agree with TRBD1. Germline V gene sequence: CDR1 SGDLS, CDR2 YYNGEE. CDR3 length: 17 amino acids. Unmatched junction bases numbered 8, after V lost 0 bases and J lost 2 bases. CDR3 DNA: TGTGCCAGCAGCGTAGCACTTGGAGGGGGCACTGGAAACACCATATATTTT. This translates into CASSVALGGGTGNTIYF.

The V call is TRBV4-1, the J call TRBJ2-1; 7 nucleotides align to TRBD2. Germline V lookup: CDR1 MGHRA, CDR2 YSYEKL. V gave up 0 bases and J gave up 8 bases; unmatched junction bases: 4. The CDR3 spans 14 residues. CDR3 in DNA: TGCGCCAGCAGCCAAGATCCTGGGGGGGATGAGCAGTTCTTC. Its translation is CASSQDPGGDEQFF.

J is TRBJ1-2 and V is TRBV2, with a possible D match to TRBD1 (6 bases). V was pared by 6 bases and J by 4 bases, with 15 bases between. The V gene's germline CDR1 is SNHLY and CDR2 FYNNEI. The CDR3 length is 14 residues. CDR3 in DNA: TGTGCCAGCAGAAGTATCGGACAGCGCTATGGCTACACCTTC. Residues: CASRSIGQRYGYTF.

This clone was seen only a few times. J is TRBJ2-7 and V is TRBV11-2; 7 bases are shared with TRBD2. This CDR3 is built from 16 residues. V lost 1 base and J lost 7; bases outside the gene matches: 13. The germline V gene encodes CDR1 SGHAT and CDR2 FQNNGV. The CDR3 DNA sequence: TGTGCCAGCAGCTTAGGGCGTAGCGGGCCGGTAAGAGAGCAGTACTTC. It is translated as CASSLGRSGPVREQYF.

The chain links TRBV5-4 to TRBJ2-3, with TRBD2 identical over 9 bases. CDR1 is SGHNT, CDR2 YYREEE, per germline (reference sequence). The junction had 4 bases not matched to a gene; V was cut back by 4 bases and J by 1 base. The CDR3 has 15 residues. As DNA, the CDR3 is TGTGCCAGCAGCCGAGCGGGAGGTGGCACAGATACGCAGTATTTT. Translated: CASSRAGGGTDTQYF.

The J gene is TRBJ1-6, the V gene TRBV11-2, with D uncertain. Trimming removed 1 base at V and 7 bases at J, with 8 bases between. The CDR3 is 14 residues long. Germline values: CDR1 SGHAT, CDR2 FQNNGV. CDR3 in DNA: TGTGCCAGCAGCTTAGCTGGAGAAAATTCACCCCTCCACTTT. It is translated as CASSLAGENSPLHF.

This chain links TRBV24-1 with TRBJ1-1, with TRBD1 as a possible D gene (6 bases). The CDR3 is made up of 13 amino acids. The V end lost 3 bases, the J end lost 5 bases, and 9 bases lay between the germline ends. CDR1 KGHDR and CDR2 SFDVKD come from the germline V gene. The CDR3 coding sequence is TGTGCCACCAGTGATCAGGGGTGGACTGAAGCTTTCTTT. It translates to CATSDQGWTEAFF.

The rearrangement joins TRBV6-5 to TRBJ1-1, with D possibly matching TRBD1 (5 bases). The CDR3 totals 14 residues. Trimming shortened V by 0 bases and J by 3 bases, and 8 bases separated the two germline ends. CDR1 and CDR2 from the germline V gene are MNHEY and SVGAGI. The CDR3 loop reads CASSYSQGDTEAFF. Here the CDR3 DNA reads TGTGCCAGCAGTTACTCGCAAGGGGACACTGAAGCTTTCTTT.

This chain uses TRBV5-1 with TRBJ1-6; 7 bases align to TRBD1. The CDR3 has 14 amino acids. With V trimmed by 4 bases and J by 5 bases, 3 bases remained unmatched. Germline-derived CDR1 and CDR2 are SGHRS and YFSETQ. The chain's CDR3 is CASSLTGDNSPLHF. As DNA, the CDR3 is TGCGCCAGCAGCCTCACAGGGGATAATTCACCCCTCCACTTT.

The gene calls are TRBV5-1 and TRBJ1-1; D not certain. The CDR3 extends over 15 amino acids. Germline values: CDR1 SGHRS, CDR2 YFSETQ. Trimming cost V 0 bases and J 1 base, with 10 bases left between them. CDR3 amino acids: CASSLAGVPNTEAFF. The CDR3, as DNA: TGCGCCAGCAGCTTGGCCGGGGTGCCGAACACTGAAGCTTTCTTT.

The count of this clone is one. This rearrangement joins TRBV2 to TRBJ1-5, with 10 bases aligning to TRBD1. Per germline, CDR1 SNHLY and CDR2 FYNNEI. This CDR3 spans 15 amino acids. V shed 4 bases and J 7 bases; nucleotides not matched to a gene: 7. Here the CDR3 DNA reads TGTGCCAGCAGTGCGGTCCGGGACAGGGGACAGCCCCAGCATTTT. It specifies CASSAVRDRGQPQHF. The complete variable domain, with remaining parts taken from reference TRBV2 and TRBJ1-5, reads EPEVTQTPSHQVTQMGQEVILRCVPISNHLYFYWYRQILGQKVEFLVSFYNNEISEKSEIFDDQFSVERPDGSNFTLKIRSTKLEDSAMYFCASSAVRDRGQPQHFGDGTRLSIL.

CDR3 amino acids: CASSSGGRFTAGANVLTF. CDR3 nucleotide sequence: TGTGCCAGTAGTAGTGGAGGCAGGTTTACGGCTGGGGCCAACGTCCTGACTTTC. The chain combines TRBV19 with TRBJ2-6; tentatively, D is TRBD2 (5 bases). The length of the CDR3 is 18 residues. Germline CDR1 and CDR2: LNHDA and SQIVND (reference sequence). The ends were cut back, 4 bases at V and 2 bases at J, with 18 bases in the middle. Based on the CDR3 plus reference TRBV19 and TRBJ2-6, the full variable domain is DGGITQSPKYLFRKEGQNVTLSCEQNLNHDAMYWYRQDPGQGLRLIYYSQIVNDFQKGDIAEGYSVSREKKESFPLTVTSAQKNPTAFYLCASSSGGRFTAGANVLTFGAGSRLTVL.

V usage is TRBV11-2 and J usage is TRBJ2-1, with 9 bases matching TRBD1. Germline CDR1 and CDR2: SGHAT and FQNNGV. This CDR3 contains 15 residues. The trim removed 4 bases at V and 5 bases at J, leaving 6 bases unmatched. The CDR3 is CASSSGTGRNNEQFF. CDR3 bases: TGTGCCAGCAGCTCGGGGACAGGGCGTAACAATGAGCAGTTCTTC.

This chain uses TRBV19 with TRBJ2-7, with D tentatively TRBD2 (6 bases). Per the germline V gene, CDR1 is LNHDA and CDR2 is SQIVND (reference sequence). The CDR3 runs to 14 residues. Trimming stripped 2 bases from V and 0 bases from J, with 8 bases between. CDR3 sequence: CASSIKDYSYEQYF. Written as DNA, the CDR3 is TGTGCCAGTAGTATAAAGGACTACTCCTACGAGCAGTACTTC.

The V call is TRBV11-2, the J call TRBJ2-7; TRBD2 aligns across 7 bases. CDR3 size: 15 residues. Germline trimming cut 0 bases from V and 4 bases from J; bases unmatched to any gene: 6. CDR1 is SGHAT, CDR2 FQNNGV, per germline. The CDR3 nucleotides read TGTGCCAGCAGCTTAGAGCCTAGCGGCGCATACGAGCAGTACTTC. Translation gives CASSLEPSGAYEQYF.

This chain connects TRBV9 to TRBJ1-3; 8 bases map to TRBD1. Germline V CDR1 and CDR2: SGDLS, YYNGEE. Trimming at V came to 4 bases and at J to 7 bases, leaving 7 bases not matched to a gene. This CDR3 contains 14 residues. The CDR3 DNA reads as TGTGCCAGCAGCCCTTCACAGGGGGGTAACACCATATATTTT. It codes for CASSPSQGGNTIYF.